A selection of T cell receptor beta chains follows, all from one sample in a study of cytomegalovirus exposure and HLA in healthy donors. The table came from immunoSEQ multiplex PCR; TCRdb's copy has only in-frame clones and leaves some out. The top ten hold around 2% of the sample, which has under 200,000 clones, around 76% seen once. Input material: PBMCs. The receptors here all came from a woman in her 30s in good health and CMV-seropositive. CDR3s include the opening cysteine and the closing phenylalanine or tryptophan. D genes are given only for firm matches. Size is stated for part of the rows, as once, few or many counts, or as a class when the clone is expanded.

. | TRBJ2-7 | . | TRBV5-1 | TGCGCCAGCAGCTTGGATAGTGTCTCCTACGAGCAGTACTTC | CASSLDSVSYEQYF
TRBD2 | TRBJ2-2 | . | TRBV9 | TGTGCCAGCAGCCCCCAGGGCGGGAGGCCCCCCGGGGAGCTGTTTTTT | CASSPQGGRPPGELFF
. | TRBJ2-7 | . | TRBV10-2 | TGCGCCAGCAGTGAGTTAGGGGCAGCCTACTCCTACGAGCAGTACTTC | CASSELGAAYSYEQYF
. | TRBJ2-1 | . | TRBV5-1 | TGCGCCAGCAGCTTAACGATGGAGGTAGAGTACAATGAGCAGTTCTTC | CASSLTMEVEYNEQFF
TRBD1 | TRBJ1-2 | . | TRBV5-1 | TGCGCCAGCAGCTTGGGGGACAGGGTGTCGAAGAGCTATGGCTACACCTTC | CASSLGDRVSKSYGYTF
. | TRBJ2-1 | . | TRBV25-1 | TGTGCCAGCAGTGAATCAAGGGAGTTCTACAATGAGCAGTTCTTC | CASSESREFYNEQFF
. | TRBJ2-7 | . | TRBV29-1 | TGCAGCGTGGAGGGACAGAACTACGAGCAGTACTTC | CSVEGQNYEQYF
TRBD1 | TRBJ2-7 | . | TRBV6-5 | TGTGCCAGCAGTCAAGGGACAGGGACAGAGCAGTACTTC | CASSQGTGTEQYF
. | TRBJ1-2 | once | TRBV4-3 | TGCGCCAGCAGCCAAGCCAACAGAAACTATGGCTACACCTTC | CASSQANRNYGYTF
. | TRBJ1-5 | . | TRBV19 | TGTGCCAGCAAGGACACAACCAATCAGCCCCAGCATTTT | CASKDTTNQPQHF
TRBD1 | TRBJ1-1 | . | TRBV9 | TGTGCCAGCAGCCCCCTCGGACAGGGGAACACTGAAGCTTTCTTT | CASSPLGQGNTEAFF
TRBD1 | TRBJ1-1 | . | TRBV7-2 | TGTGCCAGCAGCTGGACAGGGGGCACTGAAGCTTTCTTT | CASSWTGGTEAFF
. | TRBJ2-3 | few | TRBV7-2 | TGTGCCAGCAGCCCTGACTGGAGCACAGATACGCAGTATTTT | CASSPDWSTDTQYF
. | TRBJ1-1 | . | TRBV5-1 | TGCGCCAGCAGCTTGGAACCGACTACTGAAGCTTTCTTT | CASSLEPTTEAFF
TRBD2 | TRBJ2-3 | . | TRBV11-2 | TGTGCCAGCACCCTGACTAGCGGCACAGATACGCAGTATTTT | CASTLTSGTDTQYF
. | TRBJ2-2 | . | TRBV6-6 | TGTGCCAGCATCTACGGAGGGGAGAACACCGGGGAGCTGTTTTTT | CASIYGGENTGELFF
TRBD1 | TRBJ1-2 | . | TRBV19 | TGTGCCAGTAGTATAGTCGGACAGGGACGGGGCTACACCTTC | CASSIVGQGRGYTF
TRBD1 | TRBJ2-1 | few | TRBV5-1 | TGCGCCAGCAGCTTGGGTGGGACAGGATTCCACAATGAGCAGTTCTTC | CASSLGGTGFHNEQFF
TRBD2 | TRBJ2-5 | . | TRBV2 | TGTGCCAGCTGCTTGAGCGGGGACGAGACCCAGTACTTC | CASCLSGDETQYF
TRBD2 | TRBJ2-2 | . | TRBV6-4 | TGTGCCAGCAGTGTTGAGACTAGCGGGTCCACCGGGGAGCTGTTTTTT | CASSVETSGSTGELFF
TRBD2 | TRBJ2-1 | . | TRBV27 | TGTGCCAGCAGTTTAGTGCGGGGGGGGCCTCGGGAGCAGTTCTTC | CASSLVRGGPREQFF
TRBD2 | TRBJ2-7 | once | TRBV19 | TGTGCCAGTAGTATATCTTCCGGGACTAGTAGTTACGAGCAGTACTTC | CASSISSGTSSYEQYF
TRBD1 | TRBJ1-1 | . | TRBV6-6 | TGTGCCAGCAGATCCGGGACAGGGGGCTATGAAGCTTTCTTT | CASRSGTGGYEAFF
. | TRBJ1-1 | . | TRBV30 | TGTGCCTGGAGTCGGCAGGGGAACACTGAAGCTTTCTTT | CAWSRQGNTEAFF
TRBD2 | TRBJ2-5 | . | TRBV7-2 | TGTGCCAGCAGCTTGGGGAGGGGTGGGGAGACCCAGTACTTC | CASSLGRGGETQYF
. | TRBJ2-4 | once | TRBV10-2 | TGCGCCAGCAGTGAGTCGTCGCCAGGGGGGTTGTACATTCAGTACTTC | CASSESSPGGLYIQYF
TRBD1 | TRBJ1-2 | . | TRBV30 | TGTGCCGTACACCACTTCACAGGGGGCCCTAGGGATTACTATGGCTACACCTTC | CAVHHFTGGPRDYYGYTF
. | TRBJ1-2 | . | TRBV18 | TGTGCCAGCTCACCACCGAGCAGGGCCCGCCTTAACTACACCTTC | CASSPPSRARLNYTF
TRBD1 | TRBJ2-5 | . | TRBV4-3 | TGCGCCAGCAGCCAAGAGTACAGGGGGCTGGAGACCCAGTACTTC | CASSQEYRGLETQYF
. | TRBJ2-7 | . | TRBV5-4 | TGTGCCAGCAGCGGGGGGGCGCGTGGAGAGCAGTACTTC | CASSGGARGEQYF
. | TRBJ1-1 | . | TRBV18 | TGTGCCAGCTCAAACAGGGACACTGAAGCTTTCTTT | CASSNRDTEAFF
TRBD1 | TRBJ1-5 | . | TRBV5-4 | TGTGCCAGCAGCAGACAGGGGGCTGGCAATCAGCCCCAGCATTTT | CASSRQGAGNQPQHF
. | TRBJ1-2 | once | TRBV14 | TGTGCCAGCAGCCCAATTGAAGAGAGCTATGGCTACACCTTC | CASSPIEESYGYTF
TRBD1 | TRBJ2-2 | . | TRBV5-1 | TGCGCCAGCAGCTTTAAGGGACAGGGACCCGGGGAGCTGTTTTTT | CASSFKGQGPGELFF
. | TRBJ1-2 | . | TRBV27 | TGTGCCAGCAGTCACAGTAATACTTATGGCTACACCTTC | CASSHSNTYGYTF
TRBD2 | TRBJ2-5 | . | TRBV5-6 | TGTGCCAGCAGCTTTCCCCGATCTAGCGGGAGTGAGACCCAGTACTTC | CASSFPRSSGSETQYF
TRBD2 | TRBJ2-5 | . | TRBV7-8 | TGTGCCAGCAGCTCTGGTTGGGGGACTAGCGGGGGGCCTGCGGGGACCCAGTACTTC | CASSSGWGTSGGPAGTQYF
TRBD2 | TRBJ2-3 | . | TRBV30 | TGTGCCTGGAGTGGGGTTCGGGGGGGGTTATCAGATACGCAGTATTTT | CAWSGVRGGLSDTQYF
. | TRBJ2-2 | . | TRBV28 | TGTGCCAGCAGTTTAGTCGGCAGGGGAGAGACCGGGGAGCTGTTTTTT | CASSLVGRGETGELFF
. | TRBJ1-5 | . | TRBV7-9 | TGTGCCAGCAGCTTATTTCTGGGAGGTAGCAATCAGCCCCAGCATTTT | CASSLFLGGSNQPQHF
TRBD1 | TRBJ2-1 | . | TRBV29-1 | TGCAGCGCCAAACGCCCCCGACAGGGGATTAATGAGCAGTTCTTC | CSAKRPRQGINEQFF
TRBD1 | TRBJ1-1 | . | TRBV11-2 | TGTGCCAGCAGCTTAGGGCATTGGGACAGGGAAAATTCTGAAGCTTTCTTT | CASSLGHWDRENSEAFF